These 22 T cell receptor beta chains were sequenced from one sample in a study of shared clonotypes between healthy human individuals. Naive CD8 cells lacked CD45RO and underwent positive selection for CCR7, leaving out terminally differentiated effector memory CD45RA+ cells. TCRdb keeps only in-frame clones here, not all; method: immunoSEQ multiplex PCR. The repertoire includes around 600,000 clones, roughly 95% of them detected once, and approximately 0.11% sits in the top ten. The sequenced sample was naive CD8+ T cells sorted from blood. These receptors all come from a woman in her thirties in good health.

This chain joins TRBV19 and TRBJ2-1, with 10 bases that match TRBD2. The trim removed 6 bases at V and 3 bases at J, leaving 14 bases unmatched. CDR3 size: 18 residues. Germline V gene lookup returns CDR1 LNHDA and CDR2 SQIVND (reference sequence). The CDR3 protein is CASRPTLAGVRIYNEQFF. The CDR3 nucleotides are TGTGCCAGTAGACCGACTCTAGCGGGAGTTCGGATCTACAATGAGCAGTTCTTC.

For the CDR3, the DNA is TGTGCCAGCAGTGAATACACAGGGACTTATGGCTACACCTTC. It encodes CASSEYTGTYGYTF. The chain carries TRBV25-1 and TRBJ1-2, with D perhaps matching TRBD1 (6 bases). V was cut by 0 bases and J by 5 bases, with 10 bases left in between. Germline CDR1 reads MGHDK; CDR2 reads SYGVNS. The CDR3 contains 14 residues.

The chain has TRBV9 and TRBJ1-3, with a weak D call TRBD1 (6 bases). Germline V gene sequence: CDR1 SGDLS, CDR2 YYNGEE. The CDR3 is made up of 13 amino acids. The V gene lost 4 bases and the J gene lost 4 bases, with 9 bases spanning the gap. The DNA of the CDR3 is TGTGCCAGCAGCACCGGGACAGGAAACACCATATATTTT. Its translation is CASSTGTGNTIYF.

V and J are TRBV9 and TRBJ1-4; 7 bases line up with TRBD1. The CDR3 consists of 14 residues. V lost 4 bases to trimming and J lost 8 bases; unmatched junction nucleotides: 8. Per germline, CDR1 SGDLS and CDR2 YYNGEE. CDR3 in amino acids: CASSSGTADEKLFF. CDR3 DNA sequence: TGTGCCAGCAGCTCTGGGACAGCGGACGAAAAACTGTTTTTT.

This chain links TRBV19 with TRBJ1-5; TRBD1 might be the D (5 bases). Germline V lookup: CDR1 LNHDA, CDR2 SQIVND (reference sequence). The CDR3 extends over 15 amino acids. V was cut by 6 bases and J by 5 bases, with 17 bases left in between. This CDR3 reads CASSNRGGRDQPQHF. For the CDR3, the DNA is TGTGCCAGTAGCAACCGGGGGGGAAGGGATCAGCCCCAGCATTTT.

The V gene is TRBV27, the J gene TRBJ2-7, with 9 bases matching TRBD1. The CDR3 runs 13 residues. The trim removed 3 bases at V and 5 bases at J, leaving 2 bases unmatched. Germline CDR1 MNHEY, CDR2 SMNVEV (reference sequence). The CDR3 loop is CASSFGTGHEQYF. In DNA, the CDR3 is TGTGCCAGCAGTTTTGGGACAGGGCACGAGCAGTACTTC.

The chain couples TRBV28 to TRBJ1-1; D is ambiguous. This CDR3 is 18 amino acids long. Trimming removed 5 bases from V and 3 bases from J, with 25 bases in between. Germline-derived CDR1 and CDR2 are MDHEN and SYDVKM. CDR3 DNA sequence: TGTGCCAGCAGTCCCAGCCCTAATGTGCGGACTAAGCACACTGAAGCTTTCTTT. Residues: CASSPSPNVRTKHTEAFF.

V and J are TRBV21-1 and TRBJ2-7; the table's D call of TRBD1 was not tested on the DNA. TRBV21-1 is a documented pseudogene. This CDR3 has 14 residues. This CDR3 reads CASSKQGLGYEQYF. The CDR3 coding sequence is TGTGCCAGCAGCAAACAGGGTTTGGGTTACGAGCAGTACTTC.

The chain couples TRBV7-9 to TRBJ2-1, with 10 positions matching TRBD2. CDR3 length: 16 amino acids. V dropped 5 bases and J dropped 3; count of bases not matched to a gene: 7. Germline loops: CDR1 SEHNR, CDR2 FQNEAQ (reference sequence). CDR3 nucleotides: TGTGCCAGCAGCATTCTAGCGGGAGTCCTCTACAATGAGCAGTTCTTC. It yields the protein CASSILAGVLYNEQFF. The complete variable domain, with remaining parts taken from reference TRBV7-9 and TRBJ2-1, reads DTGVSQNPRHKITKRGQNVTFRCDPISEHNRLYWYRQTLGQGPEFLTYFQNEAQLEKSRLLSDRFSAERPKGSFSTLEIQRTEQGDSAMYLCASSILAGVLYNEQFFGPGTRLTVL.

The V and J genes are TRBV7-9 and TRBJ2-7, with D uncertain. Germline assignment: CDR1 SEHNR and CDR2 FQNEAQ (reference sequence). V was pared by 1 base and J by 9 bases, with 13 bases between. The CDR3 runs to 13 residues. CDR3 amino acids: CASSLESYRVQYF. In DNA, the CDR3 is TGTGCCAGCAGCTTAGAGTCTTACCGCGTGCAGTACTTC.

This sequence joins TRBV7-9 and TRBJ2-2; the D gene could be TRBD1 or TRBD2 (5 bases each). V lost 5 bases and J lost 9, with 19 bases in between. The germline V gene has CDR1 SEHNR and CDR2 FQNEAQ (reference sequence). This CDR3 is 15 amino acids long. In DNA, the CDR3 is TGTGCCAGCAGCCCCCGGGACGACTTTCACAGGGAGCTGTTTTTT. Amino acids: CASSPRDDFHRELFF.

This chain links TRBV2 with TRBJ2-5; 10 bases match TRBD2. V shed 4 bases, J shed 5 bases, and the junction held 7 bases outside the gene matches. Germline CDR1 SNHLY, CDR2 FYNNEI. This CDR3 is 15 amino acids long. DNA for the CDR3: TGTGCCAGCAGTGCCCGGACGGGACTAGCGGAGACCCAGTACTTC. Translated, it gives CASSARTGLAETQYF.

This sequence joins TRBV13 and TRBJ2-3; D might be TRBD2 (6 bases). The CDR3 sequence is 18 residues long. Trimming removed 0 bases at V and 0 bases at J, with 16 bases between. Looked up from germline, CDR1 is PRHDT and CDR2 is FYEKMQ (reference sequence). The CDR3 protein is CASSLGVSGSGSTDTQYF. The CDR3 DNA follows: TGTGCCAGCAGCTTAGGGGTTAGTGGTAGCGGAAGCACAGATACGCAGTATTTT. Variable domain in full (rest from reference TRBV13 and TRBJ2-3): AAGVIQSPRHLIKEKRETATLKCYPIPRHDTVYWYQQGPGQDPQFLISFYEKMQSDKGSIPDRFSAQQFSDYHSELNMSSLELGDSALYFCASSLGVSGSGSTDTQYFGPGTRLTVL.

The V gene is TRBV28, the J gene TRBJ2-7, with TRBD1 identical over 9 bases. The germline CDR1 and CDR2 sequences are MDHEN and SYDVKM. This CDR3 has 14 residues. Losses at the gene ends were 2 bases for V and 3 bases for J; bases not matched to a gene: 2. DNA for the CDR3: TGTGCCAGCAGTTTACTGGGACAGGGCTACGAGCAGTACTTC. As protein: CASSLLGQGYEQYF.

This clone has just one count. The chain combines TRBV6-1 with TRBJ2-7; 13 nucleotides align to TRBD2. Germline lookup yields CDR1 MNHNS and CDR2 SASEGT. The CDR3 spans 16 residues. J gave up 6 bases and V 4 bases, and 9 bases lay outside the gene matches. The CDR3 loop reads CASSAPPGLAGVEQYF. CDR3 nucleotides: TGTGCCAGCAGTGCACCACCCGGACTAGCGGGAGTCGAGCAGTACTTC.

This chain connects TRBV5-4 to TRBJ2-7; D might be TRBD1 or TRBD2, each matching 5 bases. Trimming took off 4 bases at V and 4 bases at J, with 15 bases between the two ends. Looked up from germline, CDR1 is SGHNT and CDR2 is YYREEE (reference sequence). CDR3 length: 14 residues. Written as DNA, the CDR3 is TGTGCCAGCAGCGCGGACACGAGAGGGTACGAGCAGTACTTC. Translated, it gives CASSADTRGYEQYF.

In its sample, this clone was seen once. The rearrangement links TRBV27 to TRBJ2-1, with D perhaps matching TRBD2 (6 bases). V lost 5 bases, J lost 7 bases, and 15 bases lay in between. Germline V lookup: CDR1 MNHEY, CDR2 SMNVEV (reference sequence). There are 14 residues in the CDR3. The CDR3 DNA reads as TGTGCCAGCAGTCCCCAGGACTATTTGAATGAGCAGTTCTTC. Encoded protein: CASSPQDYLNEQFF.

This clone is a singleton in its sample. The chain is built from TRBV7-7 and TRBJ2-5; D perhaps matches TRBD1 (5 bases). The CDR3 consists of 14 residues. CDR1 and CDR2 from the germline V gene are SSHAT and FNYEAQ (reference sequence). The V end was cut by 5 bases, the J end by 5 bases, with 15 bases between. The CDR3 nucleotides are TGTGCCAGCAGCCAGAGTGGGGCCGTGGAGACCCAGTACTTC. It is translated as CASSQSGAVETQYF.

V gene TRBV28 combines with J gene TRBJ2-5, with TRBD2 identical over 7 bases. With V trimmed by 7 bases and J by 1 base, 3 bases remained unmatched. The CDR3 length is 13 residues. CDR1 is MDHEN and CDR2 is SYDVKM in the germline V gene. Written as DNA, the CDR3 is TGTGCCAGCACCCCTAGCGGCCAAGAGACCCAGTACTTC. It codes for CASTPSGQETQYF.

The V and J genes are TRBV11-2 and TRBJ2-7; TRBD1 aligns across 7 bases. This CDR3 has 14 residues. Per the germline V gene, CDR1 is SGHAT and CDR2 is FQNNGV. J was trimmed by 3 bases and V by 6 bases; bases with no gene match: 8. CDR3 amino acids: CASRSGTDNYEQYF. The CDR3 coding sequence is TGTGCCAGCAGATCCGGGACAGACAACTACGAGCAGTACTTC.

V usage is TRBV19 and J usage is TRBJ2-1; the D is unclear. V lost 6 bases, J lost 3 bases, and 9 bases lay in between. Germline loops: CDR1 LNHDA, CDR2 SQIVND (reference sequence). The CDR3 totals 13 residues. The chain's CDR3 is CASRSDFYNEQFF. CDR3 sequence (DNA): TGTGCCAGTAGGAGCGACTTCTACAATGAGCAGTTCTTC.

The chain combines TRBV15 with TRBJ2-1; D call uncertain. Germline V gives CDR1 LNHNV, CDR2 YYDKDF (reference sequence). CDR3 length: 11 amino acids. V was shortened by 3 bases and J by 9 bases, with 6 bases between the two germline ends. CDR3 DNA: TGTGCCACCAGCAGGGGTGGTGAGCAGTTCTTC. The encoded protein is CATSRGGEQFF.